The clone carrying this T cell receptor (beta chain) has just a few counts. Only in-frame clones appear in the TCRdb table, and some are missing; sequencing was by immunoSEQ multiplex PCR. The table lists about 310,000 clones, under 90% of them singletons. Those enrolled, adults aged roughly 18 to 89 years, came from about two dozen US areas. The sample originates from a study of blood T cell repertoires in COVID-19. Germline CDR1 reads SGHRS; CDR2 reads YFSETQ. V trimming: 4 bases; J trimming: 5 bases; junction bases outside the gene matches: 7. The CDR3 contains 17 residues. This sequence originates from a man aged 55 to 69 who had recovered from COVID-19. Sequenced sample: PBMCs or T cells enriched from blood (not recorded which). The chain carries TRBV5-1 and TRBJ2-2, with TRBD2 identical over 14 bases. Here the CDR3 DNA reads TGCGCCAGCAGCAAGACTAGCGGGAGGGCAGGGACCGGGGAGCTGTTTTTT. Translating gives CASSKTSGRAGTGELFF.